The next 22 T cell receptor beta chains were all read from a single sample in a study of shared clonotypes between healthy human individuals. Here immunoSEQ multiplex PCR was the method, and the copy in TCRdb shows in-frame clones only, minus some. The repertoire consists of fewer than 700,000 clones, with around 76% occurring once and the leading ten covering 12%. The sequenced sample consisted of PBMCs. The receptors stem from a middle-aged woman in good health. Some clones in this sample may be carry-over from other donors' samples.

Ten or more counts support this clone. The chain couples TRBV7-2 to TRBJ2-1; either TRBD1 or TRBD2 may fit D (6 bases each). Germline values: CDR1 SGHTA, CDR2 FQGNSA. CDR3 length: 14 amino acids. The V end lost 1 base, the J end lost 9 bases, and 13 bases lay between the germline ends. For the CDR3, the DNA is TGTGCCAGCAGCTTAGGAGGGGGGAGTCCTGAGCAGTTCTTC. Translating gives CASSLGGGSPEQFF.

In DNA form, the CDR3 reads TGTGCCAGCAGCTCGCCGGGGGTGGATGAAAAACTGTTTTTT. Residues: CASSSPGVDEKLFF. This rearrangement joins TRBV5-6 to TRBJ1-4, with D possibly matching TRBD1 (5 bases). Germline assignment: CDR1 SGHDT and CDR2 YYEEEE. V dropped 3 bases and J dropped 6 bases, with 12 bases sitting between them. This CDR3 has 14 residues.

This clone came up once. The chain couples TRBV2 to TRBJ1-4; no reliable D call. Between the trimmed V and J ends, which lost 4 bases and 10 bases, there was a span of 13 bases. The germline V gene encodes CDR1 SNHLY and CDR2 FYNNEI. There are 13 residues in the CDR3. The CDR3, as DNA: TGTGCCAGCAGTGCAGCCCCCCCGGGAAAACTGTTTTTT. Translated, it gives CASSAAPPGKLFF. The full variable domain, rest sourced from reference TRBV2 and TRBJ1-4, is EPEVTQTPSHQVTQMGQEVILRCVPISNHLYFYWYRQILGQKVEFLVSFYNNEISEKSEIFDDQFSVERPDGSNFTLKIRSTKLEDSAMYFCASSAAPPGKLFFGSGTQLSVL.

The rearrangement joins TRBV29-1 to TRBJ1-3; D unresolved. Deletions cut 7 bases from V and 4 bases from J, with 11 bases between. Germline CDR1 SQVTM, CDR2 ANQGSEA. The CDR3 contains 12 residues. CDR3 nucleotides: TGCAGCGCCCGAGGAGGGGGAAACACCATATATTTT. Its translation is CSARGGGNTIYF.

This clone was recorded a few times. The chain joins TRBV9 to TRBJ1-2; D possibly corresponds to TRBD1 (5 bases). Trimming removed 0 bases from V and 6 bases from J, with 9 bases in between. The length of the CDR3 is 13 residues. CDR1 and CDR2 (germline): SGDLS, YYNGEE. The CDR3 DNA is TGTGCCAGCAGCGTAGAGGGGACGGATGGCTACACCTTC. Its protein product is CASSVEGTDGYTF.

This chain links TRBV7-9 with TRBJ1-5, with D perhaps TRBD1 (5 bases). CDR1 and CDR2 (germline): SEHNR, FQNEAQ (reference sequence). V was shortened by 2 bases and J by 5 bases, with 10 bases between the two germline ends. The CDR3 contains 14 residues. The CDR3 region has the DNA TGTGCCAGCAGCTTACCGGGGGGGGATCAGCCCCAGCATTTT. Translated: CASSLPGGDQPQHF.

The V gene is TRBV5-4, the J gene TRBJ2-7; TRBD2 aligns across 7 bases. V gave up 5 bases and J gave up 0 bases; unmatched junction bases: 8. Germline values: CDR1 SGHNT, CDR2 YYREEE (reference sequence). The CDR3 length is 15 residues. CDR3 region: CASRPWGRGSYEQYF. In DNA, the CDR3 is TGTGCCAGCAGGCCATGGGGGAGGGGCTCCTACGAGCAGTACTTC.

The chain has TRBV7-9 and TRBJ2-1; D remains ambiguous. The CDR3 is 12 amino acids. Trimming pared 8 bases from V and 5 bases from J, leaving 10 bases between. Germline assignment: CDR1 SEHNR and CDR2 FQNEAQ (reference sequence). This CDR3 reads CASSRWNNEQFF. In nucleotides, the CDR3 is TGTGCCAGCTCCCGGTGGAACAATGAGCAGTTCTTC.

This chain uses TRBV5-1 with TRBJ2-5; D is possibly TRBD2 (6 bases). The CDR3 has 13 residues. With 2 bases removed from V and 2 bases from J, the gap between germline ends came to 7 bases. Germline-derived CDR1 and CDR2 are SGHRS and YFSETQ. CDR3 region: CASSFSGQETQYF. The DNA for the CDR3 is TGCGCCAGCAGCTTTAGCGGTCAAGAGACCCAGTACTTC.

Written as DNA, the CDR3 is TGTGCCGGCCGACGGACTAGTGGGGACGAGCAGTTCTTC. Translating it yields CAGRRTSGDEQFF. The chain employs TRBV28 and TRBJ2-1, with TRBD2 matching 7 bases. V dropped 11 bases and J dropped 10; count of bases not matched to a gene: 14. Looked up from germline, CDR1 is MDHEN and CDR2 is SYDVKM. This CDR3 region has 13 residues.

This clone appeared a few times. The chain combines TRBV28 with TRBJ1-1; 7 nucleotides agree with TRBD1. The CDR3 extends over 14 amino acids. Unmatched junction bases numbered 4, after V lost 6 bases and J lost 0 bases. Germline V gene lookup returns CDR1 MDHEN and CDR2 SYDVKM. The CDR3 DNA reads TGTGCCAGCAGGCTGGGACAGTTGAACACTGAAGCTTTCTTT. Amino acids: CASRLGQLNTEAFF.

V is TRBV28 and J is TRBJ2-2, with TRBD1 identical over 9 bases. This CDR3 has 17 residues. After removal of 6 bases from V and 3 bases from J, the junction contained 11 bases not matched to a gene. CDR1 is MDHEN, CDR2 SYDVKM, per germline. This CDR3 is CASSSATGGWDTGELFF. The CDR3 nucleotides are TGTGCCAGCAGCTCTGCAACAGGGGGCTGGGACACCGGGGAGCTGTTTTTT. Full variable domain (remainder filled in from reference TRBV28 and TRBJ2-2): DVKVTQSSRYLVKRTGEKVFLECVQDMDHENMFWYRQDPGLGLRLIYFSYDVKMKEKGDIPEGYSVSREKKERFSLILESASTNQTSMYLCASSSATGGWDTGELFFGEGSRLTVL.

The genes are TRBV4-2 and TRBJ2-7; the match to TRBD2 covers 7 bases. This CDR3 has 14 amino acids. From germline, CDR1 is LGHNA and CDR2 YNFKEQ. V was pared by 2 bases and J by 3 bases, with 4 bases of the junction left unmatched. CDR3 nucleotide sequence: TGTGCCAGCAGCCAACTCCGGGGGGTCTACGAGCAGTACTTC. Translation: CASSQLRGVYEQYF.

The rearrangement links TRBV19 to TRBJ2-5; the match to TRBD1 covers 7 bases. Germline CDR1 reads LNHDA; CDR2 reads SQIVND (reference sequence). J lost 6 bases, V lost 1 base, and 5 bases had no gene match. This CDR3 spans 14 amino acids. The CDR3 DNA sequence: TGTGCCAGTAGTATAGGGTACAGGGGTCAGACCCAGTACTTC. Translated: CASSIGYRGQTQYF. Using reference TRBV19 and TRBJ2-5 for the parts outside the CDR3, the full variable domain is DGGITQSPKYLFRKEGQNVTLSCEQNLNHDAMYWYRQDPGQGLRLIYYSQIVNDFQKGDIAEGYSVSREKKESFPLTVTSAQKNPTAFYLCASSIGYRGQTQYFGPGTRLLVL.

The chain recombines TRBV15 with TRBJ2-1, with a tentative D call TRBD2 (5 bases). Trimming left V 3 bases short and J 9 bases short, with 9 bases between. This CDR3 is 12 amino acids long. Germline V CDR1 and CDR2: LNHNV, YYDKDF (reference sequence). The chain's CDR3 is CATSRPSGEQFF. The CDR3 region has the DNA TGTGCCACCAGCAGGCCCAGCGGTGAGCAGTTCTTC.

Note on this clone: The likely explanation is a read error, given a far larger clone one base away. The chain has TRBV29-1 and TRBJ2-7, with D maybe TRBD2 (5 bases). Germline CDR1 and CDR2: SQVTM and ANQGSEA. The V and J ends lost 5 bases and 6 bases respectively, with 17 bases between them. CDR3 length: 13 amino acids. CDR3: CSVLMQDAGEQYF. DNA for the CDR3: TGCAGCGTTCTGATGCAGGATGCGGGCGAGCAGTACTTC.

About this clone itself: Relative to the germline gene, one junction end is altered; a read error may explain this. This same CDR3 is encoded by further DNA sequences in the sample. This rearrangement joins TRBV10-3 to TRBJ1-1; the match to TRBD1 covers 8 bases. The germline gives CDR1 ENHRY, CDR2 SYGVKD. The CDR3 sequence is 14 residues long. The CDR3 is CAISGQGMNTEAFF. The CDR3 DNA reads TGTGCCATCAGTGGACAGGGGATGAACACCGAAGCTTTCTTT.

The chain uses TRBV5-1 and TRBJ2-7, with D perhaps TRBD1 or TRBD2 (7 bases each). Per germline, CDR1 SGHRS and CDR2 YFSETQ. Trimming took off 3 bases at V and 3 bases at J, with 16 bases between the two ends. The CDR3 is 15 residues long. The CDR3 protein is CASSSQGGLDYEQYF. The CDR3, as DNA: TGCGCCAGCAGCTCCCAGGGGGGGCTTGACTACGAGCAGTACTTC.

The rearrangement links TRBV27 to TRBJ2-1; 9 bases fit TRBD2. Germline CDR1 is MNHEY and CDR2 is SMNVEV (reference sequence). V dropped 3 bases and J dropped 8; count of bases not matched to a gene: 8. The CDR3 is made up of 15 amino acids. CDR3 region: CASSFLSGRSDEQFF. The CDR3 DNA reads TGTGCCAGCAGTTTTTTGAGCGGGAGGTCGGATGAGCAGTTCTTC.

The chain couples TRBV2 to TRBJ2-7; no firm D call. This CDR3 is 18 amino acids long. With 6 bases removed from V and 1 base from J, the gap between germline ends came to 25 bases. Germline assignment: CDR1 SNHLY and CDR2 FYNNEI. As DNA, the CDR3 is TGTGCCAGCAGCCTCGACCAATCCAGTAATATTCGGTCCTACGAGCAGTACTTC. This gives the protein CASSLDQSSNIRSYEQYF.

V gene TRBV18 combines with J gene TRBJ2-3; 7 bases map to TRBD1. The V gene's germline CDR1 is KGHSH and CDR2 LQKENI. CDR3 length equals 15 residues. Trimming cost V 3 bases and J 6 bases; bases outside gene matches: 9. In DNA form, the CDR3 reads TGTGCCAGCTCACCGCGACAGGGCTCCCAGGATACGCAGTATTTT. Its translation is CASSPRQGSQDTQYF.

As regards this clone: Other DNA sequences in this sample translate to the same CDR3. The genes are TRBV5-1 and TRBJ2-1; 10 bases are shared with TRBD2. Germline V gene lookup returns CDR1 SGHRS and CDR2 YFSETQ. This CDR3 comprises 15 residues. The V segment lost 0 bases and the J segment 8 bases; nucleotides outside the gene matches: 5. In DNA, the CDR3 is TGCGCCAGCAGCTTGGGGCTAGCGGGAGTGGATGAGCAGTTCTTC. It is translated as CASSLGLAGVDEQFF. Looking up the rest from reference TRBV5-1 and TRBJ2-1 gives the full variable domain: KAGVTQTPRYLIKTRGQQVTLSCSPISGHRSVSWYQQTPGQGLQFLFEYFSETQRNKGNFPGRFSGRQFSNSRSEMNVSTLELGDSALYLCASSLGLAGVDEQFFGPGTRLTVL.